These 27 T cell receptor beta chains were all obtained from the same sample, sequenced in a study of Ad26.COV2.S vaccination and SARS-CoV-2 variants. Assay: immunoSEQ multiplex PCR; the TCRdb copy retains only in-frame clones and omits some. The sample consists of about 350,000 clones, about 91% of them appearing once. The sequencing used peripheral blood, collected after recovery from COVID-19. The receptors here all came from a human donor who had recovered from COVID-19.

The rearrangement joins TRBV27 to TRBJ2-2; D is ambiguous. CDR3 length equals 12 residues. The germline CDR1 and CDR2 sequences are MNHEY and SMNVEV (reference sequence). The ends were cut back, 7 bases at V and 3 bases at J, with 6 bases in the middle. This chain's CDR3 is CASMKDTGELFF. Written as DNA, the CDR3 is TGTGCCAGCATGAAGGACACCGGGGAGCTGTTTTTT.

The CDR3 sequence is CASSLGQGRSTDTQYF. In DNA, the CDR3 is TGTGCCAGCTCACTTGGACAGGGAAGAAGCACAGATACGCAGTATTTT. This chain uses TRBV18 with TRBJ2-3; 8 nucleotides match TRBD1. Germline V gives CDR1 KGHSH, CDR2 LQKENI. The trim removed 4 bases at V and 0 bases at J, leaving 6 bases unmatched. The CDR3 runs 16 residues. The full variable domain, rest sourced from reference TRBV18 and TRBJ2-3, is NAGVMQNPRHLVRRRGQEARLRCSPMKGHSHVYWYRQLPEEGLKFMVYLQKENIIDESGMPKERFSAEFPKEGPSILRIQQVVRGDSAAYFCASSLGQGRSTDTQYFGPGTRLTVL.

The J gene is TRBJ1-2, the V gene TRBV19; D possibly corresponds to TRBD1 (6 bases). Trimming took off 5 bases at V and 4 bases at J, with 17 bases between the two ends. Germline V CDR1 and CDR2: LNHDA, SQIVND (reference sequence). CDR3 length: 15 amino acids. The CDR3 sequence: CASSPIRGPGYGYTF. The CDR3 DNA sequence: TGTGCCAGTAGTCCGATCAGGGGCCCTGGCTATGGCTACACCTTC.

This chain connects TRBV5-1 to TRBJ2-1; D might be TRBD2 (5 bases). The V gene lost 2 bases and the J gene lost 0 bases, with 9 bases spanning the gap. The germline V gene has CDR1 SGHRS and CDR2 YFSETQ. CDR3 size: 15 residues. The CDR3 DNA reads TGCGCCAGCAGCTTCCGGGGTTTCTCCTACAATGAGCAGTTCTTC. Protein: CASSFRGFSYNEQFF. Full variable domain (rest looked up from reference TRBV5-1 and TRBJ2-1): KAGVTQTPRYLIKTRGQQVTLSCSPISGHRSVSWYQQTPGQGLQFLFEYFSETQRNKGNFPGRFSGRQFSNSRSEMNVSTLELGDSALYLCASSFRGFSYNEQFFGPGTRLTVL.

The rearrangement joins TRBV3-1 (or the pseudogene TRBV3-2) to TRBJ2-3, with D possibly being TRBD2 (6 bases). V was pared by 2 bases and J by 4 bases, with 19 bases between. This CDR3 has 17 amino acids. Germline V gene data show CDR1 as LGHDT and CDR2 as YNNKEL (reference sequence). CDR3 sequence: CASSQQHLGGIADTQYF. The CDR3 nucleotides read TGTGCCAGCAGCCAACAACATCTTGGAGGGATTGCAGATACGCAGTATTTT.

V is TRBV20-1 and J is TRBJ1-2; TRBD1 might be the D (5 bases). The V and J ends lost 3 bases and 0 bases respectively, with 11 bases between them. Germline-derived CDR1 and CDR2 are DFQATT and SNEGSKA (reference sequence). This CDR3 contains 14 residues. The CDR3 region has the DNA TGCAGTGCTAGTAAAGGGGTCACTAACTATGGCTACACCTTC. Translating gives CSASKGVTNYGYTF.

This rearrangement joins TRBV13 to TRBJ2-1; 12 bases fit TRBD2. CDR1 and CDR2 from the germline V gene are PRHDT and FYEKMQ (reference sequence). The CDR3 sequence is 16 residues long. J gave up 7 bases and V 3 bases, and 7 bases lay outside the gene matches. The DNA for the CDR3 is TGTGCCAGCAGCTTGGGGCCTAGCGGGGGGGCGAATGAGCAGTTCTTC. This translates into CASSLGPSGGANEQFF.

V usage is TRBV9 and J usage is TRBJ2-1, with D possibly being TRBD2 (5 bases). With 1 base removed from V and 4 bases from J, the gap between germline ends came to 9 bases. The CDR3 is 14 residues long. The V gene's germline CDR1 is SGDLS and CDR2 YYNGEE. CDR3 amino acids: CASSVYGEYNEQFF. The CDR3 DNA reads as TGTGCCAGCAGCGTATATGGGGAGTACAATGAGCAGTTCTTC.

This chain connects TRBV7-6 to TRBJ1-4; the D gene is possibly TRBD1 (6 bases). CDR1 is SGHVS and CDR2 is FNYEAQ in the germline V gene. The length of the CDR3 is 14 residues. V was clipped by 5 bases and J by 7 bases, with 14 bases between them. CDR3 coding DNA: TGTGCCAGCAGCCTCAGGGGAGGGCGTGAAAAACTGTTTTTT. Translated, it gives CASSLRGGREKLFF.

J is TRBJ2-7 and V is TRBV12-3 or TRBV12-4; D remains ambiguous. Trimming pared 8 bases from V and 2 bases from J, leaving 13 bases between. CDR3 length: 13 amino acids. CDR3: CASRGARAYEQYF. CDR3 bases: TGTGCCAGCCGCGGTGCTCGAGCCTACGAGCAGTACTTC.

This clone has a single count. The DNA for the CDR3 is TGTGCCAGCAGCGCTAGCGGGGGATCCTACGAGCAGTACTTC. The encoded protein is CASSASGGSYEQYF. The chain combines TRBV9 with TRBJ2-7; 10 bases align to TRBD2. Per the germline V gene, CDR1 is SGDLS and CDR2 is YYNGEE. The V segment lost 3 bases and the J segment 1 base; nucleotides outside the gene matches: 1. The CDR3 has 14 amino acids.

In its sample, this clone was seen once. The chain joins TRBV5-8 to TRBJ1-5, with TRBD1 identical over 11 bases. V was pared by 4 bases and J by 0 bases, with 3 bases of the junction left unmatched. CDR3 length equals 16 residues. Germline V lookup: CDR1 SGHTS, CDR2 YDEGEE. The CDR3 coding sequence is TGTGCCAGCAGCCAGGGACAGGGGGGTAGCAATCAGCCCCAGCATTTT. Amino acid sequence: CASSQGQGGSNQPQHF.

This chain joins TRBV27 and TRBJ2-7; 8 bases are a match to TRBD2. This CDR3 comprises 15 residues. Trimming cost V 2 bases and J 5 bases; bases outside gene matches: 8. The germline gives CDR1 MNHEY, CDR2 SMNVEV (reference sequence). The CDR3 is CASSLTPGGANEQYF. CDR3 coding DNA: TGTGCCAGCAGTTTAACCCCCGGGGGGGCCAACGAGCAGTACTTC.

With respect to this clone: Other DNA sequences of this sample code for an identical CDR3. The chain couples TRBV5-1 to TRBJ1-1, with a weak D call TRBD1 (5 bases). V lost 0 bases and J lost 5, with 14 bases in between. The CDR3 runs 15 residues. The germline V gene has CDR1 SGHRS and CDR2 YFSETQ. CDR3 in amino acids: CASSLGGEGPTEAFF. The CDR3, as DNA: TGCGCCAGCAGCTTGGGGGGGGAGGGGCCGACTGAAGCTTTCTTT.

This clone appeared a single time. The rearrangement links TRBV7-2 to TRBJ2-3; TRBD1 matches at 7 bases. CDR1 is SGHTA, CDR2 FQGNSA, per germline. J gave up 2 bases and V 5 bases, and 10 bases lay outside the gene matches. CDR3 length: 16 residues. The CDR3 loop is CASSTRVTGNTDTQYF. The CDR3 nucleotides are TGTGCCAGCAGCACACGGGTGACAGGGAACACAGATACGCAGTATTTT.

This CDR3 reads CASRDGYSNQPQHF. CDR3 nucleotides: TGTGCCAGCAGAGACGGATATAGCAATCAGCCCCAGCATTTT. The chain combines TRBV6-5 with TRBJ1-5; D unresolved. Germline V gives CDR1 MNHEY, CDR2 SVGAGI. Between the trimmed V and J ends, which lost 6 bases and 0 bases, there was a span of 9 bases. The CDR3 sequence is 14 residues long.

CDR3 nucleotide sequence: TGTGCCAGCAGCTCCGAGTACAGGGACACTGAAGCTTTCTTT. Protein: CASSSEYRDTEAFF. The rearrangement links TRBV5-5 to TRBJ1-1, with a weak D call TRBD1 (6 bases). CDR3 length equals 14 residues. The ends were cut back, 3 bases at V and 3 bases at J, with 12 bases in the middle. CDR1 is SGHKS, CDR2 YYEKEE, per germline (reference sequence).

The chain links TRBV7-9 to TRBJ1-6, with D unclear. Trimming left V 2 bases short and J 9 bases short, with 14 bases between. The CDR3 covers 15 residues. The germline V gene encodes CDR1 SEHNR and CDR2 FQNEAQ (reference sequence). CDR3 sequence: CASSLKAVGSSPLHF. Written as DNA, the CDR3 is TGTGCCAGCAGCTTAAAGGCGGTTGGGAGTTCACCCCTCCACTTT.

The count of this clone is one. In the same sample, other DNA sequences code for this CDR3. The chain links TRBV27 to TRBJ1-1; D remains ambiguous. The V end lost 3 bases, the J end lost 0 bases, and 8 bases lay between the germline ends. Germline loops: CDR1 MNHEY, CDR2 SMNVEV (reference sequence). The CDR3 has 14 amino acids. CDR3 sequence reads: CASSFARMNTEAFF. The CDR3 nucleotides are TGTGCCAGCAGTTTTGCCAGAATGAACACTGAAGCTTTCTTT.

This rearrangement joins TRBV6-5 to TRBJ1-2; D is unresolved. Trimming shortened V by 0 bases and J by 8 bases, and 16 bases separated the two germline ends. The CDR3 length is 15 residues. Germline CDR1 is MNHEY and CDR2 is SVGAGI. In DNA form, the CDR3 reads TGTGCCAGCAGTTACTCGAGGGCAGCTCTCACCGGCTACACCTTC. It specifies CASSYSRAALTGYTF.

The chain joins TRBV7-2 to TRBJ1-4; D may be TRBD1 (6 bases). The germline V gene encodes CDR1 SGHTA and CDR2 FQGNSA. This CDR3 spans 14 amino acids. Deletions cut 5 bases from V and 5 bases from J, with 12 bases between. CDR3 residues: CASSPGVSNEKLFF. The CDR3, as DNA: TGTGCCAGCAGCCCAGGGGTCTCGAATGAAAAACTGTTTTTT.

This clone was seen only once. The chain is built from TRBV5-4 and TRBJ1-3; no clear D. This CDR3 comprises 16 residues. V lost 0 bases and J 4 bases, leaving 14 bases between the germline ends. The V gene's germline CDR1 is SGHNT and CDR2 YYREEE (reference sequence). Written as DNA, the CDR3 is TGTGCCAGCAGCTTGGAGGGAGGCCGGTTAGGAAACACCATATATTTT. It yields the protein CASSLEGGRLGNTIYF.

CDR3 sequence: CASPGRGGRVMPDTQYF. The CDR3 nucleotides read TGTGCCAGCCCGGGGCGGGGGGGCCGAGTAATGCCAGATACGCAGTATTTT. The chain couples TRBV6-4 to TRBJ2-3, with TRBD2 identical over 9 bases. The CDR3 extends over 17 amino acids. CDR1 MRHNA and CDR2 SNTAGT come from the germline V gene. V lost 8 bases to trimming and J lost 4 bases; unmatched junction nucleotides: 16.

The gene calls are TRBV3-1 (or the pseudogene TRBV3-2) and TRBJ2-1; 10 bases align to TRBD2. Per germline, CDR1 LGHDT and CDR2 YNNKEL (reference sequence). The CDR3 consists of 15 residues. With 4 bases clipped from V and 6 bases from J, the junction kept 6 bases outside the gene matches. The CDR3, as DNA: TGTGCCAGCAGCCCTCCTAGCGGGGGCCCCAATGAGCAGTTCTTC. Its protein is CASSPPSGGPNEQFF.

V usage is TRBV18 and J usage is TRBJ1-1; D is perhaps TRBD1 (5 bases). The CDR3 spans 14 residues. The germline V gene encodes CDR1 KGHSH and CDR2 LQKENI. With 3 bases removed from V and 4 bases from J, the gap between germline ends came to 12 bases. The CDR3 region is CASSPSNGGTEAFF. Here the CDR3 DNA reads TGTGCCAGCTCACCGAGTAATGGGGGCACTGAAGCTTTCTTT.

This sequence joins TRBV9 and TRBJ2-3, with unresolved D. Germline CDR1 is SGDLS and CDR2 is YYNGEE. The CDR3 spans 15 residues. Trimming left V 0 bases short and J 6 bases short, with 14 bases between. CDR3 loop: CASSVDFVGGDTQYF. The DNA of the CDR3 is TGTGCCAGCAGCGTAGATTTTGTGGGTGGGGATACGCAGTATTTT.

V usage is TRBV7-9 and J usage is TRBJ1-2; 7 bases agree with TRBD1. CDR3 length: 13 amino acids. After removal of 6 bases from V and 6 bases from J, the junction contained 7 bases not matched to a gene. Per the germline V gene, CDR1 is SEHNR and CDR2 is FQNEAQ (reference sequence). The DNA of the CDR3 is TGTGCCAGCAGGACACAGGGGACTAATGGCTACACCTTC. This gives the protein CASRTQGTNGYTF.